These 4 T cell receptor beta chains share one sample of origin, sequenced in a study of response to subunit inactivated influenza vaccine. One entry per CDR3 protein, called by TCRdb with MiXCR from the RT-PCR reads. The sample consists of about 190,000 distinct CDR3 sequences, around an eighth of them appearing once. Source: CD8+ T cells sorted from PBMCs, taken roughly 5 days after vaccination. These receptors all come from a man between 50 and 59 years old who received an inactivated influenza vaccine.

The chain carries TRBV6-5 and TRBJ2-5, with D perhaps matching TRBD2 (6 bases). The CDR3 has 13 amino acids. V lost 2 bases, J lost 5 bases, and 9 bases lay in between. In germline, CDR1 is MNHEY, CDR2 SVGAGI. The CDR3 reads CASSYGLAETQYF. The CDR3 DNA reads TGTGCCAGCAGTTACGGGCTAGCGGAGACCCAGTACTTC.

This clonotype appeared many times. DNA for the CDR3: TGCGCCAGCAGCTTGGCTCCCCAGGGGGCCTACGAGCAGTACTTC. It translates to CASSLAPQGAYEQYF. The genes are TRBV5-1 and TRBJ2-7; TRBD1 matches at 7 bases. Germline CDR1 and CDR2: SGHRS and YFSETQ. The length of the CDR3 is 15 residues. V shed 0 bases, J shed 2 bases, and the junction held 5 bases outside the gene matches.

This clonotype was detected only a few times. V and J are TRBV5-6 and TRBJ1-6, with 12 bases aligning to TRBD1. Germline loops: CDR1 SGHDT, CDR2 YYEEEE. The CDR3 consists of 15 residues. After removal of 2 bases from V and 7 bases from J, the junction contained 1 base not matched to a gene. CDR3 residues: CASSFGTGGNSPLHF. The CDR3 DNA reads TGTGCCAGCAGCTTTGGGACAGGGGGCAATTCACCCCTCCACTTT.

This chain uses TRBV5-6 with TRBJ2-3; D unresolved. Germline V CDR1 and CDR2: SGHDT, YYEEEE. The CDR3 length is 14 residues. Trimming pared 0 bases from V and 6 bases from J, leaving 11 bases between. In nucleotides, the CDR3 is TGTGCCAGCAGCTTGGTACAAAGCTCGGATACGCAGTATTTT. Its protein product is CASSLVQSSDTQYF. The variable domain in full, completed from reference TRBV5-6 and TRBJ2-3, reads DAGVTQSPTHLIKTRGQQVTLRCSPKSGHDTVSWYQQALGQGPQFIFQYYEEEERQRGNFPDRFSGHQFPNYSSELNVNALLLGDSALYLCASSLVQSSDTQYFGPGTRLTVL.